Detailed here is one T cell receptor (beta chain). This same CDR3 is encoded by further DNA sequences in the sample. TCRdb's copy holds only in-frame clones and misses some; the assay was immunoSEQ multiplex PCR. The profile shows over 75,000 clones, 85% of them singletons. The data derive from a study of cytomegalovirus exposure and HLA in healthy donors. Looking at the study overall: A later analysis reported the 130 or so validation repertoires used the same platform as the approximately 670 first-cohort repertoires.

Looked up from germline, CDR1 is KGHSH and CDR2 is LQKENI. V shed 1 base and J shed 8 bases, with 6 bases lying between them. The CDR3 totals 12 residues. The chain carries TRBV18 and TRBJ2-1; D gene uncertain. This TCR came from a man aged 18 to 29 in good health and CMV-seropositive. Sequenced material: PBMCs. The DNA of the CDR3 is TGTGCCAGCTCACCACAACGGGATGAGCAGTTCTTC. It translates to CASSPQRDEQFF.